Presented here are 27 T cell receptor beta chains from one specimen sequenced in a study of shared clonotypes between healthy human individuals. Sequencing used immunoSEQ multiplex PCR; TCRdb keeps in-frame clones, though not all of them. The data hold about 2 million clones, with about 94% observed a single time. Naive CD8 cells lacked CD45RO, underwent positive selection for CCR7 and left out terminally differentiated effector memory CD45RA+ cells. Sequenced input: naive CD8+ T cells sorted from blood. The receptors shown here come from a young man in good health.

The V call is TRBV9, the J call TRBJ1-4, with 8 bases that match TRBD1. CDR1 is SGDLS and CDR2 is YYNGEE in the germline V gene. CDR3 length equals 15 residues. With V trimmed by 8 bases and J by 8 bases, 14 bases remained unmatched. The CDR3 loop is CARIFLDRDGEKLFF. For the CDR3, the DNA is TGTGCCAGGATTTTCCTGGACAGGGACGGGGAAAAACTGTTTTTT.

The chain has TRBV27 and TRBJ2-7; D may be TRBD1 or TRBD2 (6 bases each). CDR3 length: 15 amino acids. V lost 0 bases and J 3 bases, leaving 12 bases between the germline ends. Germline CDR1 and CDR2: MNHEY and SMNVEV (reference sequence). CDR3 in DNA: TGTGCCAGCAGTTTATCGCCGGGGGCGGTCTACGAGCAGTACTTC. Translating it yields CASSLSPGAVYEQYF.

This chain links TRBV27 with TRBJ1-5, with TRBD1 as a possible D gene (6 bases). Deletions cut 5 bases from V and 5 bases from J, with 13 bases between. This CDR3 region has 14 residues. The V gene's germline CDR1 is MNHEY and CDR2 SMNVEV (reference sequence). The CDR3 nucleotides read TGTGCCAGCAGTCTCCGACAGGCCGATCAGCCCCAGCATTTT. This codes for CASSLRQADQPQHF.

V gene TRBV29-1 combines with J gene TRBJ2-1; TRBD2 agrees at 7 bases. CDR3 length: 15 amino acids. The germline V gene has CDR1 SQVTM and CDR2 ANQGSEA. V lost 0 bases, J lost 5 bases, and 7 bases stayed unmatched. The CDR3, as DNA: TGCAGCGTTGAAGAGGGAGCGGGGACCAACAATGAGCAGTTCTTC. Encoded protein: CSVEEGAGTNNEQFF.

The chain recombines TRBV4-1 with TRBJ1-1, with unresolved D. CDR1 is MGHRA and CDR2 is YSYEKL in the germline V gene. The CDR3 runs to 14 residues. The ends were cut back, 0 bases at V and 2 bases at J, with 7 bases in the middle. The CDR3 region is CASSQDTSNTEAFF. The CDR3 coding sequence is TGCGCCAGCAGCCAAGATACCAGTAACACTGAAGCTTTCTTT.

This clone has just a few counts. The rearrangement uses TRBV5-1 and TRBJ1-6, with D possibly matching TRBD1 (5 bases). The V and J ends lost 4 bases and 5 bases respectively, with 13 bases between them. From germline, CDR1 is SGHRS and CDR2 YFSETQ. This CDR3 spans 15 amino acids. The CDR3 region is CASSPPGGDNSPLHF. Written as DNA, the CDR3 is TGCGCCAGCAGCCCCCCGGGAGGGGATAATTCACCCCTCCACTTT.

The V and J genes are TRBV27 and TRBJ1-5; D gene uncertain. V was cut by 3 bases and J by 4 bases, with 10 bases left in between. The germline CDR1 and CDR2 sequences are MNHEY and SMNVEV (reference sequence). The CDR3 consists of 14 residues. CDR3 protein: CASSLNSANQPQHF. The CDR3 DNA is TGTGCCAGCAGTTTGAACAGTGCTAATCAGCCCCAGCATTTT.

J is TRBJ1-4 and V is TRBV15; no clear D gene. Germline CDR1 reads LNHNV; CDR2 reads YYDKDF (reference sequence). V was cut by 9 bases and J by 8 bases, with 10 bases left in between. The CDR3 loop spans 11 amino acids. The CDR3 loop reads CATASGEKLFF. Here the CDR3 DNA reads TGTGCCACTGCCTCGGGGGAAAAACTGTTTTTT. The full variable domain, rest sourced from reference TRBV15 and TRBJ1-4, is DAMVIQNPRYQVTQFGKPVTLSCSQTLNHNVMYWYQQKSSQAPKLLFHYYDKDFNNEADTPDNFQSRRPNTSFCFLDIRSPGLGDTAMYLCATASGEKLFFGSGTQLSVL.

This clone was found once. This chain links TRBV19 with TRBJ2-7, with D possibly being TRBD1 or TRBD2 (5 bases each). Germline CDR1 and CDR2: LNHDA and SQIVND (reference sequence). Trimming left V 3 bases short and J 1 base short, with 10 bases between. This CDR3 has 14 amino acids. The CDR3 DNA reads TGTGCCAGTAGTATTAATGGGGGATCCTACGAGCAGTACTTC. Translating it yields CASSINGGSYEQYF.

Worth noting for this clone: This sample also contains other DNA sequences that code for the same CDR3. The V call is TRBV27, the J call TRBJ2-7; possible D gene TRBD2, 5 bases. Germline CDR1 MNHEY, CDR2 SMNVEV (reference sequence). This CDR3 has 14 amino acids. V lost 2 bases and J 0 bases, leaving 8 bases between the germline ends. The CDR3: CASSLTGSSYEQYF. For the CDR3, the DNA is TGTGCCAGCAGTTTAACGGGGAGCTCCTACGAGCAGTACTTC.

The CDR3 sequence is CASSDPPGFTGELFF. DNA for the CDR3: TGTGCCAGCAGTGACCCTCCGGGGTTCACCGGGGAGCTGTTTTTT. The chain links TRBV6-1 to TRBJ2-2, with a weak D call TRBD2 (5 bases). With 3 bases removed from V and 4 bases from J, the gap between germline ends came to 12 bases. Germline V gene data show CDR1 as MNHNS and CDR2 as SASEGT. This CDR3 spans 15 amino acids.

The chain couples TRBV4-1 to TRBJ1-1; unclear D gene. The germline gives CDR1 MGHRA, CDR2 YSYEKL. Trimming removed 4 bases at V and 3 bases at J, with 9 bases between. The CDR3 runs 13 residues. CDR3 loop: CASSLAPYTEAFF. The DNA for the CDR3 is TGCGCCAGCAGCCTTGCCCCTTACACTGAAGCTTTCTTT.

The gene calls are TRBV27 and TRBJ2-5; no clear D gene. Germline CDR1 is MNHEY and CDR2 is SMNVEV (reference sequence). V was clipped by 6 bases and J by 5 bases, with 16 bases between them. The CDR3 sequence is 14 residues long. The CDR3 reads CASRLTPMRETQYF. DNA of the CDR3: TGTGCCAGCAGACTGACCCCTATGCGGGAGACCCAGTACTTC.

This clone has more than one count but fewer than ten. The chain carries TRBV10-3 and TRBJ2-2, with 9 positions matching TRBD2. Germline trimming cut 4 bases from V and 0 bases from J; bases unmatched to any gene: 6. This CDR3 has 17 amino acids. Germline CDR1 and CDR2: ENHRY and SYGVKD. The CDR3 sequence: CAISGSSGGANTGELFF. CDR3 nucleotide sequence: TGTGCCATCAGTGGTAGTAGCGGGGGAGCGAACACCGGGGAGCTGTTTTTT.

This sequence joins TRBV30 and TRBJ1-6; no firm D call. Germline V lookup: CDR1 GTSNPN, CDR2 SVGIG (reference sequence). This CDR3 comprises 10 residues. The CDR3 loop reads CHRDNSPLHF. The CDR3 bases are TGTCACAGAGATAATTCACCCCTCCACTTT.

The chain links TRBV6-5 to TRBJ2-1, with D uncertain. This CDR3 is 14 amino acids long. V gave up 10 bases and J gave up 0 bases, with 13 bases separating them. Germline V gene data show CDR1 as MNHEY and CDR2 as SVGAGI. Here the CDR3 DNA reads TGTGCCACAATGGACCCGAGCTCCTACAATGAGCAGTTCTTC. Protein sequence: CATMDPSSYNEQFF.

The rearrangement uses TRBV27 and TRBJ2-1; unclear D gene. V dropped 4 bases and J dropped 7 bases, with 14 bases sitting between them. Germline V CDR1 and CDR2: MNHEY, SMNVEV (reference sequence). CDR3 length equals 14 residues. The DNA of the CDR3 is TGTGCCAGCAGTTCGGTCGATTCAGAGAATGAGCAGTTCTTC. It yields the protein CASSSVDSENEQFF.

This chain connects TRBV2 to TRBJ2-7, with D hard to call. The V end lost 7 bases, the J end lost 4 bases, and 14 bases lay between the germline ends. The CDR3 spans 13 residues. CDR1 and CDR2 (germline): SNHLY, FYNNEI. CDR3 protein: CASTTEYGYEQYF. In DNA form, the CDR3 reads TGTGCCAGCACCACGGAGTACGGATACGAGCAGTACTTC.

This clone was detected only once. Here the CDR3 reads CATSRDREGEDEKLFF. CDR3 sequence (DNA): TGTGCCACCAGCAGAGATCGAGAGGGAGAGGATGAAAAACTGTTTTTT. The J gene is TRBJ1-4, the V gene TRBV15; D unclear. V was pared by 0 bases and J by 6 bases, with 14 bases between. CDR1 is LNHNV and CDR2 is YYDKDF in the germline V gene (reference sequence). This CDR3 contains 16 residues.

Concerning this clone itself: This specimen includes other DNA sequences encoding the same CDR3. This chain connects TRBV7-9 to TRBJ2-7; no clear D. V lost 1 base, J lost 2 bases, and 6 bases lay in between. Germline V CDR1 and CDR2: SEHNR, FQNEAQ (reference sequence). The CDR3 extends over 13 amino acids. Here the CDR3 DNA reads TGTGCCAGCAGCTTAGGGGCAACCTACGAGCAGTACTTC. Its translation: CASSLGATYEQYF.

This clone occurred a few times. The chain has TRBV21-1 and TRBJ2-7; the table assigns TRBD1, which was not confirmed against the DNA. TRBV21-1 is annotated as a pseudogene. This CDR3 is built from 12 residues. This CDR3 reads CASSKDGHEQYF. In nucleotides, the CDR3 is TGTGCCAGCAGCAAAGATGGGCACGAGCAGTACTTC.

J is TRBJ2-1 and V is TRBV10-1; no clear D gene. The V gene lost 1 base and the J gene lost 6 bases, with 7 bases spanning the gap. There are 13 residues in the CDR3. Germline loops: CDR1 WNHNN, CDR2 SYGVQD (reference sequence). The CDR3: CASSEFLGNEQFF. The CDR3 DNA reads as TGCGCCAGCAGTGAGTTTCTCGGCAATGAGCAGTTCTTC.

In regard to this clone: In the same sample, other DNA sequences code for this CDR3. This chain uses TRBV4-1 with TRBJ1-4, with D unresolved. From germline, CDR1 is MGHRA and CDR2 YSYEKL. The CDR3 loop spans 15 amino acids. V lost 1 base to trimming and J lost 8 bases, with 14 bases between them. CDR3 in DNA: TGCGCCAGCAGCCAAGGACCGGGGTTTAGGGAAAAACTGTTTTTT. Amino acids: CASSQGPGFREKLFF.

The chain combines TRBV15 with TRBJ2-5; the D gene is possibly TRBD1 (6 bases). With 4 bases removed from V and 5 bases from J, the gap between germline ends came to 11 bases. Germline assignment: CDR1 LNHNV and CDR2 YYDKDF (reference sequence). CDR3 length: 13 residues. The DNA for the CDR3 is TGTGCCACCAGCAACACAGGGCAGGAGACCCAGTACTTC. Translated: CATSNTGQETQYF.

This clone was seen once. This chain links TRBV6-5 with TRBJ2-5; D possibly corresponds to TRBD1 (6 bases). Gene TRBJ2-7 matches the end of the DNA better, so the J call may be wrong. CDR1 is MNHEY, CDR2 SVGAGI, per germline. This CDR3 has 11 amino acids. The CDR3 protein is CASSQGGEQYF. The CDR3 nucleotides read TGTGCCAGCAGCCAAGGGGGCGAGCAGTACTTC.

CDR3 amino acids: CASSSTGTTETQYF. In DNA form, the CDR3 reads TGTGCCAGCAGCTCAACCGGGACTACAGAGACCCAGTACTTC. The chain joins TRBV7-2 to TRBJ2-5; 7 nucleotides match TRBD2. The ends lost 4 bases at V and 4 bases at J; junction bases unmatched: 6. This CDR3 is 14 amino acids long. In germline, CDR1 is SGHTA, CDR2 FQGNSA.

As regards this clone: Other DNA sequences in this sample translate to the same CDR3. V and J are TRBV5-6 and TRBJ2-7; D is possibly TRBD1 (6 bases). The V and J ends lost 1 base and 1 base respectively, with 12 bases between them. The CDR3 runs 15 residues. CDR1 and CDR2 from the germline V gene are SGHDT and YYEEEE. CDR3 in amino acids: CASSLPGEGSYEQYF. The CDR3 nucleotides are TGTGCCAGCAGCTTGCCAGGGGAAGGTTCCTACGAGCAGTACTTC.